The 8 T cell receptor beta chains below come from one sample, sequenced in a study of T cells in Graves' hyperthyroidism and ophthalmopathy. From RNA transcripts, TCR beta CDR3 regions were amplified. Primed by the HTBI set, a first-round RT-PCR was run on the TCR CDR3. TCRdb re-called the multiplex PCR reads with MiXCR, one entry per CDR3 protein. The table shows about 280,000 distinct CDR3 sequences, with 25% to 30% occurring only once. The material sequenced was blood. These receptors came from a man aged 35 to 55 with Graves' hyperthyroidism that later progressed to Graves' ophthalmopathy.

In this sample, this clonotype turned up many times. The rearrangement joins TRBV7-3 to TRBJ1-1; D gene uncertain. Germline V lookup: CDR1 SGHTA, CDR2 FQGTGA. There are 17 residues in the CDR3. The V gene lost 2 bases and the J gene lost 5 bases, with 21 bases spanning the gap. The CDR3 region is CASSLGRVGPRWTEAFF. The DNA for the CDR3 is TGTGCCAGCAGCTTAGGTAGGGTCGGACCCCGGTGGACTGAAGCTTTCTTT.

This clonotype was seen repeatedly, ten times or more. The V gene is TRBV12-3 or TRBV12-4, the J gene TRBJ2-7, with TRBD2 identical over 7 bases. With 2 bases clipped from V and 7 bases from J, the junction kept 11 bases outside the gene matches. The CDR3 loop spans 15 amino acids. The chain's CDR3 is CASSLYLAARREQYF. For the CDR3, the DNA is TGTGCCAGCAGTTTATACCTAGCGGCCAGACGGGAGCAGTACTTC.

The V and J genes are TRBV11-2 and TRBJ2-5; TRBD1 matches 8 bases. Per the germline V gene, CDR1 is SGHAT and CDR2 is FQNNGV. Unmatched junction bases numbered 6, after V lost 6 bases and J lost 3 bases. The CDR3 totals 14 residues. CDR3 DNA: TGTGCCAGCAGACCCTCGACAGGGGAAGAGACCCAGTACTTC. It specifies CASRPSTGEETQYF.

This clonotype was detected a few times. The gene calls are TRBV6-1 and TRBJ1-2; D remains ambiguous. Germline CDR1 and CDR2: MNHNS and SASEGT. Trimming left V 8 bases short and J 4 bases short, with 11 bases between. CDR3 size: 12 residues. The CDR3 loop reads CASVGDSYGYTF. Here the CDR3 DNA reads TGTGCCAGCGTGGGAGACTCCTATGGCTACACCTTC.

A few counts support this clonotype. The J gene is TRBJ2-7, the V gene TRBV6-1; no definite D call. CDR3 length: 15 residues. V lost 7 bases and J lost 0, with 16 bases in between. The germline V gene has CDR1 MNHNS and CDR2 SASEGT. CDR3 protein: CASTPWTLSSYEQYF. DNA of the CDR3: TGTGCCAGCACCCCGTGGACCCTAAGCTCCTACGAGCAGTACTTC.

This clonotype was recorded many times. The rearrangement links TRBV5-1 to TRBJ2-5; D is undetermined. Germline values: CDR1 SGHRS, CDR2 YFSETQ. This CDR3 spans 13 amino acids. The V end lost 5 bases, the J end lost 2 bases, and 10 bases lay between the germline ends. CDR3 amino acids: CASRLRQQETQYF. CDR3 coding DNA: TGCGCCAGCAGGTTACGGCAACAAGAGACCCAGTACTTC.

This clonotype was picked up many times. This chain joins TRBV7-2 and TRBJ2-7; D is undetermined. Germline CDR1 SGHTA, CDR2 FQGNSA. V was clipped by 1 base and J by 2 bases, with 12 bases between them. This CDR3 region has 15 residues. CDR3 coding DNA: TGTGCCAGCAGCTTAGGTGGCAGTTCCGCCTACGAGCAGTACTTC. It specifies CASSLGGSSAYEQYF.

At least ten counts were recorded for this clonotype. This rearrangement joins TRBV12-3 or TRBV12-4 to TRBJ1-5; D is ambiguous. The V and J ends lost 11 bases and 2 bases respectively, with 10 bases between them. CDR3 length equals 12 residues. The CDR3 region has the DNA TGTGCCTCCAGGCGCGGCAATCAGCCCCAGCATTTT. Protein product: CASRRGNQPQHF.